The clone carrying this TCR beta chain was seen ten or more times. A second PCR of roughly 7 to 11 cycles used a sample-barcoded 5' primer and a J-beta primer mix. A minimum of 3 million CDR3-containing paired-end reads was obtained for each sample. TCRdb re-called the 5' RACE reads through MiXCR, storing one row per CDR3 protein. The repertoire has about 720,000 distinct CDR3 sequences, 22% of them found once; the top ten carry around a fifth. This specimen belongs to a study of blood T cells in healthy people across ages. The CDR3 runs 12 residues. CDR1 is MDHEN and CDR2 is SYDVKM in the germline V gene. V was pared by 6 bases and J by 4 bases, with 9 bases between.

The chain carries TRBV28 and TRBJ2-5, with TRBD2 as a possible D gene (5 bases). The sample taken for sequencing was blood. The source is a man aged 65 to 79 in good health. CDR3: CASSSGLETQYF. The CDR3 coding sequence is TGTGCCAGCAGCTCGGGGTTAGAGACCCAGTACTTC.